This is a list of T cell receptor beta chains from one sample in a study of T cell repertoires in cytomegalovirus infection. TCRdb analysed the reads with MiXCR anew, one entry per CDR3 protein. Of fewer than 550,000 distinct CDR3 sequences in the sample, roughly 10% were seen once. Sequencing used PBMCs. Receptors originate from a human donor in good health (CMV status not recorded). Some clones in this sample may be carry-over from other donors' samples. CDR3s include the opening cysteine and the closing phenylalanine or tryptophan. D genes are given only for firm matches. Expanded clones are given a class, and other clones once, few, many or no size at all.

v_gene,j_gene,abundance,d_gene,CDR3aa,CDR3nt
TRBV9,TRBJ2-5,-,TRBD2,CASSESTSGVQETQYF,TGTGCCAGCAGCGAGTCTACTAGCGGCGTCCAAGAGACCCAGTACTTC
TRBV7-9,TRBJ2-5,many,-,CASSLASDYRETQYF,TGTGCCAGCAGCTTAGCGTCGGATTACCGGGAGACCCAGTACTTC
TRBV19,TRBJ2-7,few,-,CASSSESGTPYEQYF,TGTGCCAGTAGTTCTGAATCCGGGACCCCATACGAGCAGTACTTC
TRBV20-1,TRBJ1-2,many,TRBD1,CSARDRDRGAYGYTF,TGCAGTGCTAGAGACCGGGACAGGGGGGCGTATGGCTACACCTTC
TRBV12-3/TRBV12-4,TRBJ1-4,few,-,CASTPARGGEKLFF,TGTGCCAGCACCCCGGCACGGGGTGGAGAAAAACTGTTTTTT
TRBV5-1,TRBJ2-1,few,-,CASCPRGLSYNEQFF,TGCGCCAGCTGTCCGCGGGGGCTTAGTTACAATGAGCAGTTCTTC
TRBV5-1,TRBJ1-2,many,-,CASSLAGLGAANYGYTF,TGCGCCAGCAGCTTGGCCGGCTTGGGGGCCGCTAACTATGGCTACACCTTC
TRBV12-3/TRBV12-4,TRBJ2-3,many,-,CASRYSGESDTQYF,TGTGCCAGCAGATACTCCGGGGAATCAGATACGCAGTATTTT
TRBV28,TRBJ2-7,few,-,CASTLKKSYEQYF,TGTGCCAGCACCCTGAAAAAGTCCTACGAGCAGTACTTC
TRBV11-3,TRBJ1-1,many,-,CASSSSQGREFF,TGTGCCAGCAGCTCGAGTCAGGGAAGGGAATTCTTT
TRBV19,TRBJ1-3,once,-,CASSGSIRGNTIYF,TGTGCCAGTAGTGGATCGATCAGGGGAAACACCATATATTTT
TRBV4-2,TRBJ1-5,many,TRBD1,CASSQADRVSNQPQHF,TGTGCCAGCAGCCAAGCAGACAGGGTGAGCAATCAGCCCCAGCATTTT
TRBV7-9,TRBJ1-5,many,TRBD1,CASSRTGGEDQPQHF,TGTGCCAGCAGCCGGACAGGGGGCGAGGATCAGCCCCAGCATTTT